The 31 T cell receptor beta chains below all came from one sample that was sequenced in a study of blood T cell repertoires in COVID-19. TCRdb's table, derived via immunoSEQ multiplex PCR, lists solely in-frame clones and lacks some. The table records 55,000 to 65,000 clones, approximately 82% of them present only once. Sequencing input: peripheral blood. The origin of the receptors is a man aged 60 to 75 with acute or convalescent COVID-19.

The chain couples TRBV4-1 to TRBJ2-7; 10 nucleotides agree with TRBD2. V lost 0 bases to trimming and J lost 1 base; unmatched junction nucleotides: 6. This CDR3 spans 17 amino acids. The germline V gene has CDR1 MGHRA and CDR2 YSYEKL. CDR3 bases: TGCGCCAGCAGCCAAGATCGCGTAGCGGGGGGTTCCTACGAGCAGTACTTC. Protein sequence: CASSQDRVAGGSYEQYF.

The chain joins TRBV10-3 to TRBJ2-3; D may be TRBD2 (5 bases). CDR3 length equals 17 residues. Deletions cut 0 bases from V and 5 bases from J, with 18 bases between. Germline values: CDR1 ENHRY, CDR2 SYGVKD. CDR3 region: CAISESEKASWGDTQYF. CDR3 DNA sequence: TGTGCCATCAGTGAGTCGGAAAAAGCTAGCTGGGGAGATACGCAGTATTTT.

The genes are TRBV30 and TRBJ1-2; D is perhaps TRBD1 (5 bases). CDR1 is GTSNPN and CDR2 is SVGIG in the germline V gene (reference sequence). V shed 3 bases and J shed 4 bases, with 18 bases lying between them. The CDR3 runs 15 residues. The CDR3: CAWRIQGPLLYGYTF. CDR3 nucleotides: TGTGCCTGGAGGATCCAGGGTCCCCTTCTCTATGGCTACACCTTC.

The rearrangement links TRBV19 to TRBJ1-2, with TRBD1 identical over 8 bases. This CDR3 contains 14 residues. Per the germline V gene, CDR1 is LNHDA and CDR2 is SQIVND (reference sequence). J gave up 4 bases and V 3 bases, and 4 bases lay outside the gene matches. CDR3 sequence: CASSIDQGAYGYTF. In DNA form, the CDR3 reads TGTGCCAGTAGTATCGACCAGGGGGCCTATGGCTACACCTTC.

Only a few counts were recorded for this clone. V usage is TRBV5-6 and J usage is TRBJ1-1, with 9 bases fitting TRBD1. Germline V gene data show CDR1 as SGHDT and CDR2 as YYEEEE. Trimming removed 2 bases from V and 5 bases from J; junction bases left unmatched: 7. The CDR3 spans 15 residues. CDR3 nucleotides: TGTGCCAGCAGCTTACCCGGGACAGGGAGGACTGAAGCTTTCTTT. This sequence encodes CASSLPGTGRTEAFF.

There are a few counts of this clone. The CDR3 sequence is CASSLVLGVGANVLTF. CDR3 nucleotides: TGTGCCAGCAGTTTAGTATTGGGAGTTGGGGCCAACGTCCTGACTTTC. The rearrangement links TRBV6-5 to TRBJ2-6, with D possibly TRBD2 on 5 matching bases. CDR1 is MNHEY and CDR2 is SVGAGI in the germline V gene. The CDR3 has 16 amino acids. Trimming took off 4 bases at V and 3 bases at J, with 13 bases between the two ends.

The V and J genes are TRBV28 and TRBJ2-5, with 7 positions matching TRBD1. V shed 2 bases and J 0 bases; nucleotides not matched to a gene: 0. The CDR3 runs to 14 residues. Germline V gene sequence: CDR1 MDHEN, CDR2 SYDVKM. The CDR3 DNA follows: TGTGCCAGCAGTTTAGGACAGGACCAAGAGACCCAGTACTTC. This gives the protein CASSLGQDQETQYF.

The CDR3 region is CASKDSSRPGYTF. CDR3 nucleotide sequence: TGTGCCAGCAAGGACAGTTCACGTCCCGGCTACACCTTC. The chain couples TRBV2 to TRBJ1-2; D might be TRBD1 (6 bases). Trimming shortened V by 7 bases and J by 8 bases, and 17 bases separated the two germline ends. Per the germline V gene, CDR1 is SNHLY and CDR2 is FYNNEI. The CDR3 length is 13 residues.

The rearrangement uses TRBV10-3 and TRBJ1-6, with 9 bases matching TRBD1. This CDR3 has 15 residues. V shed 4 bases, J shed 6 bases, and the junction held 4 bases outside the gene matches. The germline V gene has CDR1 ENHRY and CDR2 SYGVKD. The CDR3: CAISVDRGFNSPLHF. CDR3 sequence (DNA): TGTGCCATCAGTGTGGACAGGGGTTTTAATTCACCCCTCCACTTT.

J is TRBJ1-1 and V is TRBV19, with D possibly being TRBD1 (6 bases). The CDR3 is made up of 15 amino acids. CDR1 and CDR2 from the germline V gene are LNHDA and SQIVND (reference sequence). Trimming shortened V by 5 bases and J by 5 bases, and 18 bases separated the two germline ends. The CDR3 is CASSPRTAGETEAFF. The CDR3 nucleotides are TGTGCCAGTAGTCCAAGGACAGCCGGGGAGACTGAAGCTTTCTTT.

The genes are TRBV5-1 and TRBJ2-3, with 7 bases aligning to TRBD1. With V trimmed by 5 bases and J by 3 bases, 3 bases remained unmatched. CDR1 SGHRS and CDR2 YFSETQ come from the germline V gene. The CDR3 runs 13 residues. CDR3 loop: CASSKGATDTQYF. CDR3 nucleotide sequence: TGCGCCAGCAGTAAGGGGGCAACAGATACGCAGTATTTT.

V gene TRBV11-2 combines with J gene TRBJ2-3; a possible D gene is TRBD1 (6 bases). CDR1 and CDR2 from the germline V gene are SGHAT and FQNNGV. This CDR3 is built from 14 residues. Trimming cost V 5 bases and J 11 bases, with 20 bases left between them. Here the CDR3 DNA reads TGTGCCAGCAGCCCTACGACAGGCTCGTTTGGGCAGTATTTT. It is translated as CASSPTTGSFGQYF.

In its sample, this clone was seen a few times. The chain combines TRBV15 with TRBJ1-6, with D possibly TRBD1 on 6 matching bases. CDR3 length: 15 amino acids. V was pared by 8 bases and J by 4 bases, with 15 bases between. CDR1 is LNHNV, CDR2 YYDKDF, per germline (reference sequence). CDR3 bases: TGTGCCACCTGGAACGCAGGGGAGTATAATTCACCCCTCCACTTT. Its protein is CATWNAGEYNSPLHF.

The V call is TRBV6-2 or TRBV6-3, the J call TRBJ1-5, with D hard to call. Trimming left V 4 bases short and J 4 bases short, with 5 bases between. The germline gives CDR1 MNHEY, CDR2 SVGEGT. CDR3 length: 12 amino acids. CDR3 sequence reads: CASSWANQPQHF. The CDR3 DNA sequence: TGTGCCAGCAGTTGGGCTAATCAGCCCCAGCATTTT.

V gene TRBV9 combines with J gene TRBJ1-1; no clear D. Germline loops: CDR1 SGDLS, CDR2 YYNGEE. The CDR3 spans 12 residues. V was pared by 4 bases and J by 10 bases, with 14 bases between. The CDR3 loop is CASSPPGRGAFF. CDR3 sequence (DNA): TGTGCCAGCAGCCCCCCCGGGCGGGGAGCTTTCTTT.

The chain carries TRBV13 and TRBJ2-7, with 7 bases lining up with TRBD2. The trim removed 8 bases at V and 1 base at J, leaving 2 bases unmatched. The CDR3 sequence is 12 residues long. CDR1 and CDR2 from the germline V gene are PRHDT and FYEKMQ (reference sequence). DNA of the CDR3: TGTGCCAGCCGGGGAGGGTCCTACGAGCAGTACTTC. Translating gives CASRGGSYEQYF.

The chain couples TRBV11-3 to TRBJ1-2, with D unresolved. V was clipped by 0 bases and J by 5 bases, with 16 bases between them. The CDR3 has 16 residues. Looked up from germline, CDR1 is SGHNT and CDR2 is YENEEA. The CDR3 DNA sequence: TGTGCCAGCAGCTTAGATCCGGTTCGGGGTTATTATGGCTACACCTTC. This encodes CASSLDPVRGYYGYTF.

J is TRBJ2-2 and V is TRBV14; 9 bases align to TRBD2. V lost 0 bases to trimming and J lost 5 bases; unmatched junction nucleotides: 10. Germline V gene lookup returns CDR1 SGHDN and CDR2 FVKESK. This CDR3 region has 18 residues. DNA for the CDR3: TGTGCCAGCAGCCAAGAGGGGTCACTAGCGGGCTTTACCGGGGAGCTGTTTTTT. Amino acid sequence: CASSQEGSLAGFTGELFF.

This rearrangement joins TRBV27 to TRBJ2-2; 8 nucleotides agree with TRBD1. Losses at the gene ends were 5 bases for V and 5 bases for J; bases not matched to a gene: 16. The germline CDR1 and CDR2 sequences are MNHEY and SMNVEV (reference sequence). The CDR3 is made up of 18 amino acids. The DNA of the CDR3 is TGTGCCAGCAGTCCCCAGGGGGCGGTTCGGGCGGGTACCGGGGAGCTGTTTTTT. This codes for CASSPQGAVRAGTGELFF.

CDR3 bases: TGCAGCGTTGACAGACTAGCGGGCACAGATACGCAGTATTTT. This gives the protein CSVDRLAGTDTQYF. The genes are TRBV29-1 and TRBJ2-3, with 9 positions matching TRBD2. The CDR3 loop spans 14 amino acids. V was pared by 3 bases and J by 1 base, with 2 bases of the junction left unmatched. The germline V gene encodes CDR1 SQVTM and CDR2 ANQGSEA.

The gene calls are TRBV5-4 and TRBJ2-7, with TRBD1 as a possible D gene (6 bases). V lost 4 bases to trimming and J lost 3 bases, with 17 bases between them. This CDR3 region has 15 residues. Germline values: CDR1 SGHNT, CDR2 YYREEE (reference sequence). In DNA form, the CDR3 reads TGTGCCAGCAGCCTGCCTGGACAGTCATACTACGAGCAGTACTTC. Amino acids: CASSLPGQSYYEQYF.

The chain recombines TRBV6-6 with TRBJ1-4; 9 nucleotides agree with TRBD1. This CDR3 region has 13 residues. Germline V gene lookup returns CDR1 MNHNY and CDR2 SVGAGI (reference sequence). The trim removed 7 bases at V and 5 bases at J, leaving 2 bases unmatched. Here the CDR3 reads CASMGTGNEKLFF. The CDR3 coding sequence is TGTGCCAGCATGGGGACAGGGAATGAAAAACTGTTTTTT.

The chain links TRBV11-3 to TRBJ2-1; no clear D. This CDR3 has 17 amino acids. V lost 1 base and J lost 4, with 17 bases in between. Germline V gene sequence: CDR1 SGHNT, CDR2 YENEEA. The DNA of the CDR3 is TGTGCCAGCAGCTTAGGAGTAGCCACCCTTGGTTACAATGAGCAGTTCTTC. It translates to CASSLGVATLGYNEQFF.

The V and J genes are TRBV6-5 and TRBJ2-1; tentatively, D is TRBD2 (6 bases). Germline CDR1 and CDR2: MNHEY and SVGAGI. CDR3 length equals 14 residues. Between the trimmed V and J ends, which lost 5 bases and 4 bases, there was a span of 12 bases. CDR3 residues: CASSQIRGYNEQFF. Written as DNA, the CDR3 is TGTGCCAGCAGTCAAATCCGGGGGTACAATGAGCAGTTCTTC.

This chain joins TRBV2 and TRBJ1-1; D unclear. Trimming took 4 bases from V and 4 from J, leaving 16 bases between them. Germline values: CDR1 SNHLY, CDR2 FYNNEI. There are 15 residues in the CDR3. CDR3: CASSASQLISTEAFF. The CDR3 DNA reads TGTGCCAGCAGTGCTTCACAGCTAATTAGCACTGAAGCTTTCTTT.

The chain recombines TRBV6-5 with TRBJ1-6, with D unclear. Germline assignment: CDR1 MNHEY and CDR2 SVGAGI. The CDR3 runs 13 residues. V gave up 10 bases and J gave up 7 bases, with 14 bases separating them. The CDR3 nucleotides read TGTGCCACTCGCCAGGTTCAAAATTCACCCCTCCACTTT. Its translation is CATRQVQNSPLHF.

The chain is built from TRBV11-2 and TRBJ2-2; TRBD1 might be the D (7 bases). The CDR3 consists of 15 residues. Germline loops: CDR1 SGHAT, CDR2 FQNNGV. With 5 bases removed from V and 10 bases from J, the gap between germline ends came to 20 bases. This CDR3 is CASSTQGGHTTELFF. The CDR3 DNA is TGTGCCAGCAGCACGCAGGGGGGCCACACAACGGAGCTGTTTTTT.

This clone is a singleton in its sample. The chain joins TRBV6-1 to TRBJ1-5; a possible D gene is TRBD1 (6 bases). The CDR3 extends over 15 amino acids. The germline CDR1 and CDR2 sequences are MNHNS and SASEGT. V was pared by 1 base and J by 3 bases, with 10 bases between. The CDR3 here is CASSEVRGYNQPQHF. The CDR3 coding sequence is TGTGCCAGCAGTGAAGTTAGGGGGTACAATCAGCCCCAGCATTTT.

The table lists this clone with a count of one. The CDR3 loop reads CASSRGGNTGELFF. Written as DNA, the CDR3 is TGTGCCAGCAGCCGGGGGGGGAACACCGGGGAGCTGTTTTTT. The chain couples TRBV11-3 to TRBJ2-2, with 8 bases matching TRBD2. There are 14 residues in the CDR3. V lost 5 bases and J lost 1; bases outside the gene matches: 0. Germline V gene lookup returns CDR1 SGHNT and CDR2 YENEEA.

The chain uses TRBV19 and TRBJ2-4, with D possibly TRBD1 on 6 matching bases. The CDR3 contains 16 residues. Germline CDR1 reads LNHDA; CDR2 reads SQIVND (reference sequence). V was cut by 0 bases and J by 2 bases, with 11 bases left in between. The CDR3, as DNA: TGTGCCAGTAGTATAGATGGGGGCTCGACCAAAAACATTCAGTACTTC. Translating gives CASSIDGGSTKNIQYF.

This clone is a singleton in its sample. This chain's CDR3 is CASSLVPANYGYTF. As DNA, the CDR3 is TGTGCCAGCAGCTTAGTCCCTGCTAACTATGGCTACACCTTC. The J gene is TRBJ1-2, the V gene TRBV7-9; D is ambiguous. The germline V gene has CDR1 SEHNR and CDR2 FQNEAQ (reference sequence). The CDR3 loop spans 14 amino acids. V lost 1 base to trimming and J lost 0 bases, with 6 bases between them.